Listed below are T cell receptor beta chains from one sample, sequenced in a study of blood T cell repertoires in COVID-19. Sequencing was performed with immunoSEQ multiplex PCR; in TCRdb, only in-frame clones are kept and a portion is missing. Of 15,000 to 20,000 clones listed, more than 85% were seen once; the top ten hold approximately 7.6%. The sample taken for sequencing was peripheral blood. These receptors came from an older woman with active COVID-19. CDR3s include the opening cysteine and the closing phenylalanine or tryptophan.

v_gene,CDR3aa
TRBV3-1/TRBV3-2,CASSSRGVPMNTEAFF
TRBV5-5,CASSLMGRTEAFF
TRBV29-1,CSVLGRDRGNAKNIQYF
TRBV14,CASSHFAGANNSPLHF
TRBV6-5,CASTGQGYDEQFF
TRBV29-1,CSAGDMVNYGYTF
TRBV7-9,CASSQTGGQETQYF
TRBV3-1/TRBV3-2,CASTFGTGGPYEQYF
TRBV11-3,CASSLGDPYEQYF
TRBV25-1,CASARDTDLYGYTF
TRBV29-1,CSVGAGRAYGYTF
TRBV6-5,CASSYAGQGAGNTIYF
TRBV5-5,CASSITGGEYEQYF
TRBV29-1,CSVAGYNEQFF
TRBV19,CASHRAAYNSPLHF
TRBV4-1,CASSQEDSSRSPLHF
TRBV2,CASREQDSPLHF
TRBV19,CASSPRDRGYEKLFF
TRBV6-4,CASSEGPGDTGELFF
TRBV3-1/TRBV3-2,CASSRGQYTGELFF
TRBV9,CASSARGGGGYTF
TRBV5-1,CASSSEELGYGYTF
TRBV4-1,CASSQRDRGTGANVLTF
TRBV6-2/TRBV6-3,CASSDTGTGLNEAFF
TRBV12-3/TRBV12-4,CASSFGTEYGYTF
TRBV5-1,CASSLAGLRTAGGGLFF
TRBV4-1,CASRQGLNNEQFF